Presented here are 14 T cell receptor beta chains from one specimen sequenced in a study of blood T cell repertoires in COVID-19. Sequencing used immunoSEQ multiplex PCR; TCRdb keeps in-frame clones, though not all of them. The table has some 200,000 clones, 94% seen once. Sequenced: peripheral blood. The origin of the receptors is a man aged 25-40 years with COVID-19, enrolled during active disease.

The rearrangement uses TRBV10-2 and TRBJ1-1; D possibly corresponds to TRBD1 (6 bases). Trimming shortened V by 5 bases and J by 6 bases, and 13 bases separated the two germline ends. The CDR3 has 13 amino acids. Germline lookup yields CDR1 WSHSY and CDR2 SAAADI. The chain's CDR3 is CASSIKGVAEAFF. Here the CDR3 DNA reads TGCGCCAGCAGTATCAAGGGGGTCGCTGAAGCTTTCTTT.

The V and J genes are TRBV25-1 and TRBJ1-2; TRBD1 matches 7 bases. CDR3 length equals 16 residues. J was trimmed by 6 bases and V by 2 bases; bases with no gene match: 12. The germline V gene has CDR1 MGHDK and CDR2 SYGVNS. The CDR3 region is CASSELTGRIMDGYTF. In DNA form, the CDR3 reads TGTGCCAGCAGTGAACTGACAGGGCGAATAATGGATGGCTACACCTTC.

The J gene is TRBJ2-1, the V gene TRBV5-1; 11 bases line up with TRBD1. The CDR3 spans 16 residues. V lost 3 bases, J lost 4 bases, and 6 bases stayed unmatched. The germline V gene encodes CDR1 SGHRS and CDR2 YFSETQ. CDR3 protein: CASSSPGQGVYNEQFF. In DNA form, the CDR3 reads TGCGCCAGCAGCTCACCGGGACAGGGGGTGTACAATGAGCAGTTCTTC.

The rearrangement links TRBV13 to TRBJ2-5; tentative D call: TRBD2 (6 bases). This CDR3 comprises 14 residues. Germline CDR1 PRHDT, CDR2 FYEKMQ (reference sequence). V lost 4 bases and J 5 bases, leaving 14 bases between the germline ends. As DNA, the CDR3 is TGTGCCAGCAGCTCACGACTAGTTCTGGAGACCCAGTACTTC. As protein: CASSSRLVLETQYF.

V is TRBV18 and J is TRBJ1-2; 8 nucleotides line up with TRBD1. The CDR3 loop spans 11 amino acids. J was trimmed by 6 bases and V by 8 bases; bases with no gene match: 2. Germline CDR1 reads KGHSH; CDR2 reads LQKENI. The CDR3 sequence is CASRQGNGYTF. DNA for the CDR3: TGTGCCAGCCGACAGGGGAATGGCTACACCTTC.

This chain connects TRBV6-5 to TRBJ2-7; D perhaps matches TRBD1 (5 bases). The CDR3 extends over 13 amino acids. Germline values: CDR1 MNHEY, CDR2 SVGAGI. The V and J ends lost 7 bases and 2 bases respectively, with 12 bases between them. The CDR3 nucleotides read TGTGCCAGCATAGGGGTCAGCCCCTACGAGCAGTACTTC. It codes for CASIGVSPYEQYF.

This clone was seen only a few times. The chain links TRBV4-1 to TRBJ1-5; D uncertain. Trimming took off 1 base at V and 6 bases at J, with 4 bases between the two ends. The CDR3 totals 12 residues. Germline CDR1 MGHRA, CDR2 YSYEKL. The chain's CDR3 is CASSQGGQPQHF. CDR3 DNA sequence: TGCGCCAGCAGCCAAGGAGGTCAGCCCCAGCATTTT.

J is TRBJ2-5 and V is TRBV19, with TRBD1 identical over 9 bases. Germline assignment: CDR1 LNHDA and CDR2 SQIVND (reference sequence). This CDR3 spans 14 amino acids. The J segment lost 3 bases and the V segment lost 3 bases, leaving 2 bases of the junction unmatched. CDR3 residues: CASSMWDREETQYF. In nucleotides, the CDR3 is TGTGCCAGTAGTATGTGGGACAGGGAAGAGACCCAGTACTTC.

Comments on this clone: The sample contains more than one DNA sequence encoding this CDR3. The rearrangement joins TRBV27 to TRBJ1-1, with 8 bases matching TRBD1. The germline CDR1 and CDR2 sequences are MNHEY and SMNVEV (reference sequence). The CDR3 spans 14 residues. V shed 3 bases, J shed 5 bases, and the junction held 5 bases outside the gene matches. CDR3 sequence: CASSLQGAGTEAFF. CDR3 nucleotides: TGTGCCAGCAGTTTGCAGGGGGCGGGGACTGAAGCTTTCTTT.

The chain recombines TRBV15 with TRBJ2-1; 9 positions match TRBD2. The CDR3 contains 14 residues. The J segment lost 5 bases and the V segment lost 8 bases, leaving 7 bases of the junction unmatched. Germline CDR1 is LNHNV and CDR2 is YYDKDF (reference sequence). For the CDR3, the DNA is TGTGCCACCCAATTTGCGGGGGGGGACAATGAGCAGTTCTTC. Translation gives CATQFAGGDNEQFF.

The genes are TRBV13 and TRBJ2-7; D possibly corresponds to TRBD1 (6 bases). CDR1 and CDR2 from the germline V gene are PRHDT and FYEKMQ (reference sequence). V gave up 0 bases and J gave up 2 bases, with 11 bases separating them. CDR3 length: 15 residues. The CDR3 DNA reads as TGTGCCAGCAGCTTAGGACAGGGAGTAACCTACGAGCAGTACTTC. It translates to CASSLGQGVTYEQYF.

V gene TRBV10-2 combines with J gene TRBJ1-2, with D unresolved. The CDR3 spans 15 residues. The V gene lost 4 bases and the J gene lost 4 bases, with 16 bases spanning the gap. CDR1 is WSHSY, CDR2 SAAADI, per germline. The CDR3 sequence is CASSATAGTPYGYTF. CDR3 bases: TGCGCCAGCAGTGCCACGGCAGGTACCCCCTATGGCTACACCTTC.

This clone has a single count. The rearrangement uses TRBV29-1 and TRBJ1-1; 7 bases line up with TRBD1. With V trimmed by 7 bases and J by 11 bases, 7 bases remained unmatched. Germline CDR1 is SQVTM and CDR2 is ANQGSEA. The CDR3 runs 10 residues. CDR3 bases: TGCAGCGCCGAGACAGGGACGGCTTTCTTT. It encodes CSAETGTAFF.

The chain combines TRBV20-1 with TRBJ2-2, with 8 bases lining up with TRBD2. CDR1 is DFQATT, CDR2 SNEGSKA, per germline (reference sequence). With 3 bases clipped from V and 2 bases from J, the junction kept 11 bases outside the gene matches. CDR3 size: 17 residues. CDR3 DNA sequence: TGCAGTGCTAGTCGATGGGGTAGCGGGGATAACACCGGGGAGCTGTTTTTT. This codes for CSASRWGSGDNTGELFF.